A single TCR beta chain is shown here with its context. Repertoires were generated with immunoSEQ multiplex PCR, while TCRdb's copy carries only in-frame clones and drops some. The sample has under 650,000 clones, 90% to 97% seen once; the top ten hold 0.06%. This CDR3 is built from 14 residues. Germline loops: CDR1 SQVTM, CDR2 ANQGSEA. V lost 7 bases to trimming and J lost 3 bases; unmatched junction nucleotides: 6. The data originate from a study of shared clonotypes between healthy human individuals. Sequenced material: naive CD4+ T cells sorted from blood. Documented subset: CD45RA+ positively selected. The sequence was collected from a woman under 40 in good health. This chain joins TRBV29-1 and TRBJ2-3; 11 nucleotides line up with TRBD2. CDR3 nucleotide sequence: TGCAGCGGCCTTAGCGGGAGGGCTACAGATACGCAGTATTTT. Residues: CSGLSGRATDTQYF.